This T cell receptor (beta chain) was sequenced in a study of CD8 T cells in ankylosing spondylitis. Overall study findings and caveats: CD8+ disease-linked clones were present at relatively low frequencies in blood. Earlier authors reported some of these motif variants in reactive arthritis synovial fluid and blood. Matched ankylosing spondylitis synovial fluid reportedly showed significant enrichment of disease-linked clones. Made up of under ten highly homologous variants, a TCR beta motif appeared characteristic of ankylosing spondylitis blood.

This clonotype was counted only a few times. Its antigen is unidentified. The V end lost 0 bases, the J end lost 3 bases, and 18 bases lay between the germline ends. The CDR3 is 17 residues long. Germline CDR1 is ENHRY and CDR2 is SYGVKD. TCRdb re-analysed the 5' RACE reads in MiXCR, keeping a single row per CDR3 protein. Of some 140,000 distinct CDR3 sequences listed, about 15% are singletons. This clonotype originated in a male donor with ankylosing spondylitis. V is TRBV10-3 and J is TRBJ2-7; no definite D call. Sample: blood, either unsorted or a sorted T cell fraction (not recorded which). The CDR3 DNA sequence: TGTGCCATCAGTGAGTCAGCACCGAAGTCTTTGGTCTACGAGCAGTACTTC. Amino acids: CAISESAPKSLVYEQYF.